The rows below give T cell receptor beta chains drawn from one sample of a study of blood T cells in healthy people across ages. TCRdb re-called the 5' RACE reads through MiXCR, storing one row per CDR3 protein. The sample contains about a million distinct CDR3 sequences, roughly two fifths of which appear only once. The sequencing input was blood. Every receptor here comes from a man younger than 30 in good health. Both conserved end residues are part of each CDR3. The D gene is left open where the match is weak. Only part of the rows carry a size: once, few, many, or a class if the clone is expanded.

abundance | d_gene | j_gene | v_gene | CDR3nt | CDR3aa
NA | TRBD2 | TRBJ2-7 | TRBV5-1 | TGCGCCAGCAGCTTGGAAATAGCGGGGAAGATCCCCTACGAGCAGTACTTC | CASSLEIAGKIPYEQYF
NA | NA | TRBJ1-1 | TRBV5-1 | TGCGCCGGCAGTCTCTCAACAGAACTCCAGAACACTGAAGCTTTCTTT | CAGSLSTELQNTEAFF
NA | NA | TRBJ1-2 | TRBV6-6 | TGTGCCAGCAGGGGGAACAGGCAACTCTATGGCTACACCTTC | CASRGNRQLYGYTF
few | TRBD1 | TRBJ2-1 | TRBV12-5 | TGTGCTAGTGGTTTGGCACAGGGGGCCTACTACAATGAGCAGTTCTTC | CASGLAQGAYYNEQFF
NA | NA | TRBJ2-3 | TRBV20-1 | TGCAGTGGATCTACTAGCACAGATACGCAGTATTTT | CSGSTSTDTQYF
NA | NA | TRBJ1-1 | TRBV7-3 | TGTGCCAGCAGCTTAATCGGACAGCCGAACACTGAAGCTTTCTTT | CASSLIGQPNTEAFF
few | NA | TRBJ1-2 | TRBV20-1 | TGCAGTGCTAGAGTCGGCAGCGGCTATGGCTACACCTTC | CSARVGSGYGYTF
few | NA | TRBJ1-4 | TRBV6-6 | TGTGCCAGCAGTTACTCGTTGCGGTCAGCGTCTAATGAAAAACTGTTTTTT | CASSYSLRSASNEKLFF
NA | NA | TRBJ1-4 | TRBV14 | TGTGCCAGCAGCCCCCGGTTCTCAACTAATGAAAAACTGTTTTTT | CASSPRFSTNEKLFF
few | NA | TRBJ1-4 | TRBV28 | TGTGCCAGCAGGACTATGGGCGGACCCCTAGGGAATGAAAAACTGTTTTTT | CASRTMGGPLGNEKLFF
few | NA | TRBJ1-1 | TRBV13 | TGTGCCAGCAGCTTATTGGTGGATGGAGGCACTGAAGCTTTCTTT | CASSLLVDGGTEAFF
NA | NA | TRBJ1-5 | TRBV5-1 | TGCGCCTGCAGCCCGCAGGGCGGCAATCAGCCCCAGCATTTT | CACSPQGGNQPQHF
few | TRBD1 | TRBJ1-2 | TRBV20-1 | TGCAGTGCTGCGGGACAGGGGGCCTATGGCTACACCTTC | CSAAGQGAYGYTF
NA | NA | TRBJ2-2 | TRBV12-3/TRBV12-4 | TGTGCCAGCAGCTTAAGCCCGAACACCGGGGAGCTGTTTTTT | CASSLSPNTGELFF
NA | NA | TRBJ2-1 | TRBV5-1 | TGCGTCAGCAGCTTGGGTCAGGATCCCAATGAGCAGTTCTTC | CVSSLGQDPNEQFF
NA | TRBD1 | TRBJ1-5 | TRBV6-6 | TGTGCCAGCAGAACCGACAGGGGGTATCAGCCCCAGCATTTT | CASRTDRGYQPQHF
few | TRBD1 | TRBJ2-1 | TRBV27 | TGTGCCAGCAGTTCGAGGGGACCGGGGACTACAGGGGGCAAATTAAGGTACAATGAGCAGTTCTTC | CASSSRGPGTTGGKLRYNEQFF
NA | TRBD1 | TRBJ1-2 | TRBV25-1 | TGTGCCAGCAGTGAATCCGGGACAGGGGGCTCCTATGGCTACACCTTC | CASSESGTGGSYGYTF
NA | TRBD1 | TRBJ1-2 | TRBV12-3/TRBV12-4 | TGTGCCAGCAGACCGGGACAGGGGTACTATGGCTACACCTTC | CASRPGQGYYGYTF
NA | TRBD1 | TRBJ2-7 | TRBV25-1 | TGTGCCAGCAGTGAAAAAACTTTCGACAGGGCAACCTACGAGCAGTACTTC | CASSEKTFDRATYEQYF
NA | NA | TRBJ1-2 | TRBV5-5 | TGTGCCAGCAGTCTGGACGTGAACTATGGCTACACCTTC | CASSLDVNYGYTF
few | TRBD1 | TRBJ2-1 | TRBV5-1 | TGCGCCAGCAGCTTAGGTCCTGGACAGGGCAGAATTAATGAGCAGTTCTTC | CASSLGPGQGRINEQFF
few | NA | TRBJ1-1 | TRBV20-1 | TGCAGTGCTAGAGCACGGGGACCCTCCCCTAAGAACACTGAAGCTTTCTTT | CSARARGPSPKNTEAFF
once | NA | TRBJ2-5 | TRBV4-1 | TGCGCCAGCAGCCCTTCGATCGGAGAAGAGACCCAGTACTTC | CASSPSIGEETQYF
NA | TRBD1 | TRBJ1-2 | TRBV7-9 | TGTGCCAGCAGCTTAGAAGGACAGGGAAATGGCTACACCTTC | CASSLEGQGNGYTF
NA | NA | TRBJ2-3 | TRBV2 | TGTGCCAGCAAAAGAAAACTAGAAGTCGGTACGCAGTATTTT | CASKRKLEVGTQYF
NA | TRBD1 | TRBJ1-1 | TRBV6-2/TRBV6-3 | TGTGCCAGTAGTTCCAGGACAGGGGCAGTGAACACTGAAGCTTTCTTT | CASSSRTGAVNTEAFF
NA | TRBD1 | TRBJ1-2 | TRBV2 | TGTGCCAGCAGTGAAGTGGTTCGGGACAGGGATCCATTTAACTATGGCTACACCTTC | CASSEVVRDRDPFNYGYTF
few | NA | TRBJ2-5 | TRBV4-2 | TGTGCCAGCAGCCAAGAGGCAGTCACCCAAGAGACCCAGTACTTC | CASSQEAVTQETQYF
NA | NA | TRBJ2-3 | TRBV28 | TGTGCCAGCAGCAAGAACACAGATACGCAGTATTTT | CASSKNTDTQYF
NA | NA | TRBJ2-5 | TRBV12-3/TRBV12-4 | TGTGCCAGCAGTCCCGAGGGGCCATGGGGCTACAATGAGCAGTACTTC | CASSPEGPWGYNEQYF
NA | NA | TRBJ1-1 | TRBV9 | TGTGCCAGCAGCGTGGGGTGGGAGAACACTGAAGCTTTCTTT | CASSVGWENTEAFF
many | TRBD1 | TRBJ1-1 | TRBV12-3/TRBV12-4 | TGTGCCAGCAGCCCCAGGGGGGGCGGCACTGAAGCTTTCTTT | CASSPRGGGTEAFF
few | TRBD2 | TRBJ2-1 | TRBV7-3 | TGTGCCAGCAGCTCCTCCGGGACTAGCGGAATTACCTACAATGAGCAGTTCTTC | CASSSSGTSGITYNEQFF
few | NA | TRBJ1-3 | TRBV7-2 | TGTGCCAGCAGCTTAGCTGCGTCTGGAAACACCATATATTTT | CASSLAASGNTIYF
NA | NA | TRBJ2-1 | TRBV9 | TGTGCCAGCAGCGTAGTCGGCCGGGGGTCCTACAATGAGCAGTTCTTC | CASSVVGRGSYNEQFF
few | TRBD2 | TRBJ2-1 | TRBV20-1 | TGCAGTGCTAGAGAACCGGGACTAGACTACAATGAGCAGTTCTTC | CSAREPGLDYNEQFF
few | NA | TRBJ2-4 | TRBV20-1 | TGCAGTGCTCAGGCGTACAAGGGCCCAAACATTCAGTACTTC | CSAQAYKGPNIQYF
NA | NA | TRBJ1-2 | TRBV4-3 | TGCGCCAGCAGCCAAGATTTGGCCAGGCGAAACTATGGCTACACCTTC | CASSQDLARRNYGYTF
NA | NA | TRBJ2-3 | TRBV6-5 | TGTGCCAGCAGACAGGGTGCGGGCACAGATACGCAGTATTTT | CASRQGAGTDTQYF
few | TRBD1 | TRBJ2-5 | TRBV7-9 | TGTGCCAGCAGCCTCCACAGGGGCCTCCAAGAGACCCAGTACTTC | CASSLHRGLQETQYF
NA | NA | TRBJ1-4 | TRBV4-3 | TGCGCCAGCAGCCAAGATCCGACATGGTTTAGTGAAAAACTGTTTTTT | CASSQDPTWFSEKLFF
few | NA | TRBJ1-1 | TRBV10-3 | TGTGCCATACATGCCGTGGGCAGGGAAGGGAACACTGAAGCTTTCTTT | CAIHAVGREGNTEAFF
few | NA | TRBJ1-2 | TRBV7-9 | TGTGCCAGCAGCCAAGAAAGGGATTCGGGCTACACCTTC | CASSQERDSGYTF
NA | NA | TRBJ1-1 | TRBV5-1 | TGCGCCAGCAGCTTGGCCGTCTCGCCGAGCGGCCCTGAAGCTTTCTTT | CASSLAVSPSGPEAFF